This T cell receptor (beta chain) was sequenced during a study of blood T cell repertoires in COVID-19. Participant-reported clinical history was the basis for cohort assignment. Among Cohort 3 donors, those recovered had two negative PCRs, clearance, or symptom resolution. Assay: immunoSEQ multiplex PCR; the TCRdb copy retains only in-frame clones and omits some. Among fewer than 150,000 clones, under 85% were seen once, and the ten largest hold about 20%. CDR3 size: 14 residues. The ends were cut back, 5 bases at V and 1 base at J, with 11 bases in the middle. The germline gives CDR1 LNHDA, CDR2 SQIVND (reference sequence).

The chain carries TRBV19 and TRBJ1-2; D uncertain. The TCR was taken from a man aged 25 to 40 who had recovered from COVID-19. Sequenced: PBMCs or T cells enriched from blood (not recorded which). CDR3 sequence reads: CASSPLTGNYGYTF. CDR3 nucleotides: TGTGCCAGTAGTCCACTCACGGGTAACTATGGCTACACCTTC. Full variable domain (remainder filled in from reference TRBV19 and TRBJ1-2): DGGITQSPKYLFRKEGQNVTLSCEQNLNHDAMYWYRQDPGQGLRLIYYSQIVNDFQKGDIAEGYSVSREKKESFPLTVTSAQKNPTAFYLCASSPLTGNYGYTFGSGTRLTVV.